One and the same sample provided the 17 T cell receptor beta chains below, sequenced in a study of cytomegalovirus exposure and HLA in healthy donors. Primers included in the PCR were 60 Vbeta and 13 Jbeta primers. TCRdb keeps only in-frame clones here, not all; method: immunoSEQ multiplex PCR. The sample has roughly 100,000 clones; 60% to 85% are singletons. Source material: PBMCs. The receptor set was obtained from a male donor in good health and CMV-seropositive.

CDR3 amino acids: CASSLLGGLSSYNEQFF. CDR3 bases: TGCGCCAGCAGCTTGCTCGGCGGTCTGAGCTCCTACAATGAGCAGTTCTTC. The chain uses TRBV5-1 and TRBJ2-1; D gene ambiguous. This CDR3 is 17 amino acids long. Germline lookup yields CDR1 SGHRS and CDR2 YFSETQ. V shed 1 base and J shed 0 bases, with 14 bases lying between them.

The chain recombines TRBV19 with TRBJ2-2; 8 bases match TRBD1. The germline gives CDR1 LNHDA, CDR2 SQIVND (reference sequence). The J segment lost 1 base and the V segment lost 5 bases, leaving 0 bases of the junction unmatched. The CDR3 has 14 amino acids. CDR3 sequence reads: CASSGQGNTGELFF. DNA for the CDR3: TGTGCCAGTAGTGGACAGGGGAACACCGGGGAGCTGTTTTTT.

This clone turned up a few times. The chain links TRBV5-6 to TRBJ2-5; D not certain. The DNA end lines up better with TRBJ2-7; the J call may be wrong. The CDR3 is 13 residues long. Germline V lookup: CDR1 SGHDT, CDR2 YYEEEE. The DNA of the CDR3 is TGTGCCAGCTCCCCGCTCGAGCTTTACGAGCAGTACTTC. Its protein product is CASSPLELYEQYF.

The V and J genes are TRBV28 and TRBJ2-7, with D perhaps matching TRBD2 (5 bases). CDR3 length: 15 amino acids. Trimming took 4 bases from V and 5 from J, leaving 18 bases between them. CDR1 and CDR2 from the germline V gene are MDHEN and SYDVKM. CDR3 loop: CASSSETLGGHEQYF. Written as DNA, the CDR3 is TGTGCCAGCAGTTCCGAGACCCTCGGAGGACACGAGCAGTACTTC.

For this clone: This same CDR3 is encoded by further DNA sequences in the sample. The DNA for the CDR3 is TGTGCCAGTAGCCCGGACAGGTTAGATACGCAGTATTTT. Translation: CASSPDRLDTQYF. The genes are TRBV19 and TRBJ2-3; TRBD1 matches at 7 bases. The V gene's germline CDR1 is LNHDA and CDR2 SQIVND (reference sequence). V gave up 6 bases and J gave up 5 bases; unmatched junction bases: 5. CDR3 length: 13 residues. Variable domain in full (rest from reference TRBV19 and TRBJ2-3): DGGITQSPKYLFRKEGQNVTLSCEQNLNHDAMYWYRQDPGQGLRLIYYSQIVNDFQKGDIAEGYSVSREKKESFPLTVTSAQKNPTAFYLCASSPDRLDTQYFGPGTRLTVL.

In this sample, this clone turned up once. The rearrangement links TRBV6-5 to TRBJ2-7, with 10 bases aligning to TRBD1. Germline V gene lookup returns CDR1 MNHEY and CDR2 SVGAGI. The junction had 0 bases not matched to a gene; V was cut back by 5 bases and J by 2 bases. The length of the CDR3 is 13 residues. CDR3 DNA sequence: TGTGCCAGCAGTGACAGGGGGCCCTACGAGCAGTACTTC. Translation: CASSDRGPYEQYF.

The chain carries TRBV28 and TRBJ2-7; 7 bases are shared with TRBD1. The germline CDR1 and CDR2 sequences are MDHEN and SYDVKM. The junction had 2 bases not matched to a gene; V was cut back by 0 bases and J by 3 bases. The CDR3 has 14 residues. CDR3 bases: TGTGCCAGCAGTTTATGGACAGGGAACTACGAGCAGTACTTC. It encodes CASSLWTGNYEQYF.

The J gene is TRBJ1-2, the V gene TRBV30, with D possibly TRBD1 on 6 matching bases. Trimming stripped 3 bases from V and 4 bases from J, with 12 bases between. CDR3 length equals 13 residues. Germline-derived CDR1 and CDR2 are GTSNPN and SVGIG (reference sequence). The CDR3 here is CAWRDTGFYGYTF. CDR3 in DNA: TGTGCCTGGAGAGATACAGGGTTCTATGGCTACACCTTC.

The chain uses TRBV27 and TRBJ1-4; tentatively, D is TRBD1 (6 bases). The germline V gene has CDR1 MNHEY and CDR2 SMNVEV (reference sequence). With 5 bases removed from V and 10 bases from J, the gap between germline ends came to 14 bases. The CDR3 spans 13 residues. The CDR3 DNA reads TGTGCCAGCAGTCCCCCCGGCAGGGGAAAACTGTTTTTT. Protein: CASSPPGRGKLFF.

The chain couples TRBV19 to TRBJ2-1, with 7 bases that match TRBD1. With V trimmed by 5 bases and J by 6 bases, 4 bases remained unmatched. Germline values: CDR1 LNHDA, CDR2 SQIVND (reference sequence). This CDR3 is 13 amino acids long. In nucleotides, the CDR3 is TGTGCCAGTAGTCCGACAGGGCTCAATGAGCAGTTCTTC. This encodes CASSPTGLNEQFF. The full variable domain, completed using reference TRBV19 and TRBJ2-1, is DGGITQSPKYLFRKEGQNVTLSCEQNLNHDAMYWYRQDPGQGLRLIYYSQIVNDFQKGDIAEGYSVSREKKESFPLTVTSAQKNPTAFYLCASSPTGLNEQFFGPGTRLTVL.

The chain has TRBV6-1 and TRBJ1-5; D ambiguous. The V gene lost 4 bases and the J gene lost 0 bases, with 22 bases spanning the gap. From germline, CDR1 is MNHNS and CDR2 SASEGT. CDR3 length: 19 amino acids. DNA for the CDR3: TGTGCCAGCAGTGGCACCGGGAGCCCGAGGTCCTATAGCAATCAGCCCCAGCATTTT. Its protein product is CASSGTGSPRSYSNQPQHF.

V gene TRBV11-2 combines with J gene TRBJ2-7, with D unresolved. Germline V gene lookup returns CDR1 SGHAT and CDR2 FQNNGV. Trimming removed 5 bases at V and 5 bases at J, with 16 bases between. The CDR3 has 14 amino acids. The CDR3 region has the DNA TGTGCCAGCAGCCCCCCCTCCAGTTTCAACGAGCAGTACTTC. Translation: CASSPPSSFNEQYF. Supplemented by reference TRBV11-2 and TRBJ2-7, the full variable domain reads EAGVAQSPRYKIIEKRQSVAFWCNPISGHATLYWYQQILGQGPKLLIQFQNNGVVDDSQLPKDRFSAERLKGVDSTLKIQPAKLEDSAVYLCASSPPSSFNEQYFGPGTRLTVT.

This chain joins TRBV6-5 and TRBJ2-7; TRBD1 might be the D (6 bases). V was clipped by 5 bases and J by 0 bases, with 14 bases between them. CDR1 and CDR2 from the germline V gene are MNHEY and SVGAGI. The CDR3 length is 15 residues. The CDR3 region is CASSSDRRSSYEQYF. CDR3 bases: TGTGCCAGCAGTAGCGACAGGCGAAGCTCCTACGAGCAGTACTTC.

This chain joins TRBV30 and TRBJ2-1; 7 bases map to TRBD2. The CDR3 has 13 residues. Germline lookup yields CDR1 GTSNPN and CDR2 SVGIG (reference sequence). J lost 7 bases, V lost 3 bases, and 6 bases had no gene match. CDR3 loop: CAWRRGGWNEQFF. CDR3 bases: TGTGCCTGGAGGCGGGGAGGGTGGAATGAGCAGTTCTTC.

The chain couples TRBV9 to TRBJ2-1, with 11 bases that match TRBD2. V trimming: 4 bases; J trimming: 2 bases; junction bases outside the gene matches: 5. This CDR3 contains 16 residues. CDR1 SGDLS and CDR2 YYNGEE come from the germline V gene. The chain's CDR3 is CASSPQGLAAYNEQFF. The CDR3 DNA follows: TGTGCCAGCAGCCCTCAGGGACTAGCGGCCTACAATGAGCAGTTCTTC.

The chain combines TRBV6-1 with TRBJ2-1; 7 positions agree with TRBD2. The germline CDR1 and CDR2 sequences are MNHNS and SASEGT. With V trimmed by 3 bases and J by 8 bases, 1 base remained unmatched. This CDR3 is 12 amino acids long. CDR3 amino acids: CASSDLADEQFF. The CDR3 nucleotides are TGTGCCAGCAGTGATCTAGCGGATGAGCAGTTCTTC.

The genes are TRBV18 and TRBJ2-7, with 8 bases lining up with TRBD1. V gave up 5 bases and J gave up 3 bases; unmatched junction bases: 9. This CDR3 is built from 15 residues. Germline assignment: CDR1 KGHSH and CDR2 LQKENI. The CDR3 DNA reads TGTGCCAGCTCAGCGTCCTGGACAGGGAGCTACGAGCAGTACTTC. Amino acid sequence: CASSASWTGSYEQYF.